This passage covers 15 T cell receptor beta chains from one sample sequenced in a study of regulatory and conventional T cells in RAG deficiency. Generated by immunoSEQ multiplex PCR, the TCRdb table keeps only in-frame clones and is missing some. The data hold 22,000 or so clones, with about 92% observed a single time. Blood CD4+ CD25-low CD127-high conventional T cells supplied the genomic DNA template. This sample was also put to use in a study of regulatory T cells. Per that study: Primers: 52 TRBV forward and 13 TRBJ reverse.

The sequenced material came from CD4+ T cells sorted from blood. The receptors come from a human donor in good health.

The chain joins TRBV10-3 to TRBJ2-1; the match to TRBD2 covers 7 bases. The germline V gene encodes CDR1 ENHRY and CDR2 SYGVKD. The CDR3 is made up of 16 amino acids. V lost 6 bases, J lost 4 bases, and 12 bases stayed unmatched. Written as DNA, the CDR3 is TGTGCCATCAGGGCGGGAGACGGGATGAGGTACAATGAGCAGTTCTTC. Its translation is CAIRAGDGMRYNEQFF.

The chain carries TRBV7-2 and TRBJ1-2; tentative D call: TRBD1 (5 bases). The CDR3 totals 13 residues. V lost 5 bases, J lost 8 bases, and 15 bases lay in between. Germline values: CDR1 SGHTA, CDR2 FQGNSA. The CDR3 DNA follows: TGTGCCAGCAGCCCTAGTGGGGGAGAAGGCTACACCTTC. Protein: CASSPSGGEGYTF. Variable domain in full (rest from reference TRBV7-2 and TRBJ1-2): GAGVSQSPSNKVTEKGKDVELRCDPISGHTALYWYRQSLGQGLEFLIYFQGNSAPDKSGLPSDRFSAERTGGSVSTLTIQRTQQEDSAVYLCASSPSGGEGYTFGSGTRLTVV.

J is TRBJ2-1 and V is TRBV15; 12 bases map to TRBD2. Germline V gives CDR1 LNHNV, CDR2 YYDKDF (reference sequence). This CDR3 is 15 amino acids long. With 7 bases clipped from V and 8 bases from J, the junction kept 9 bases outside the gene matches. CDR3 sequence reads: CATTLLAGGGYEQFF. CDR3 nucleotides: TGTGCCACCACACTACTAGCGGGAGGTGGCTATGAGCAGTTCTTC.

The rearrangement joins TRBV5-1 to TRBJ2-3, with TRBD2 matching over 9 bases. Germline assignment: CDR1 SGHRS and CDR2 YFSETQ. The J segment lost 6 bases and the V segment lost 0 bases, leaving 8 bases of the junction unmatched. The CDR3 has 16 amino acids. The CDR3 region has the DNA TGCGCCAGCAGCTTGGCCTGGGGACTAGCCAGGGATACGCAGTATTTT. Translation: CASSLAWGLARDTQYF.

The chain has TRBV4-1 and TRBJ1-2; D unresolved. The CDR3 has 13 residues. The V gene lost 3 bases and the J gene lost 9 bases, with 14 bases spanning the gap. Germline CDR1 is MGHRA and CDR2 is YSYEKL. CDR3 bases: TGCGCCAGCAGCCAGTCCCTGGGTATAAGCTACACCTTC. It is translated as CASSQSLGISYTF.

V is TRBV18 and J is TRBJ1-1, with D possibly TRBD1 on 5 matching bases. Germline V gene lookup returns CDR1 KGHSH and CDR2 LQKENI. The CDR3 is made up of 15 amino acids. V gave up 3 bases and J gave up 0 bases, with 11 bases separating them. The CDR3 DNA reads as TGTGCCAGCTCACCCCGGACAACTATGAACACTGAAGCTTTCTTT. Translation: CASSPRTTMNTEAFF.

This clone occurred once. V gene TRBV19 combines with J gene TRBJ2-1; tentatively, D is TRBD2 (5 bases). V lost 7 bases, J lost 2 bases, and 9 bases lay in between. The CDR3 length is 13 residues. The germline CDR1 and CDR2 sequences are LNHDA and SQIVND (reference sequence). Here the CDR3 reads CASTSGPYNEQFF. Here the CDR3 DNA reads TGTGCCAGTACGAGCGGACCCTACAATGAGCAGTTCTTC. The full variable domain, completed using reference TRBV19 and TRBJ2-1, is DGGITQSPKYLFRKEGQNVTLSCEQNLNHDAMYWYRQDPGQGLRLIYYSQIVNDFQKGDIAEGYSVSREKKESFPLTVTSAQKNPTAFYLCASTSGPYNEQFFGPGTRLTVL.

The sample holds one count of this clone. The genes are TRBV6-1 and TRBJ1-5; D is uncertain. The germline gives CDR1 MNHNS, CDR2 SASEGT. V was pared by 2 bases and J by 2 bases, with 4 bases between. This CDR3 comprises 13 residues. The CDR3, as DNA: TGTGCCAGCAGTGAACAGGGCAATCAGCCCCAGCATTTT. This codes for CASSEQGNQPQHF.

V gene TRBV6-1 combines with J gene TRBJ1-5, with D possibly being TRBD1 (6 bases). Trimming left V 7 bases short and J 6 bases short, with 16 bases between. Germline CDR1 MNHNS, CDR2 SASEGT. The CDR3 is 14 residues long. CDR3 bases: TGTGCCAGCACCGAGGGGGGGGCGACTCAGCCCCAGCATTTT. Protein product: CASTEGGATQPQHF.

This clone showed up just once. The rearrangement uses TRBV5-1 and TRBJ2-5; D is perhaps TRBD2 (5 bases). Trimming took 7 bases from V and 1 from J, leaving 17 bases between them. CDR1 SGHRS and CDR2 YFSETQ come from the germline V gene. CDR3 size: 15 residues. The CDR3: CASHSLGGSQETQYF. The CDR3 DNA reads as TGCGCCAGCCACTCTCTTGGAGGTTCCCAAGAGACCCAGTACTTC.

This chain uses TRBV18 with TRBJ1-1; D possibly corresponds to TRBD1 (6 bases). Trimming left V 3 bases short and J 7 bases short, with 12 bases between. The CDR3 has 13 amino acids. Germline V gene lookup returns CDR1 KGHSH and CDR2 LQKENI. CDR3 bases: TGTGCCAGCTCACCCCGGACAGTAAATGAAGCTTTCTTT. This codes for CASSPRTVNEAFF.

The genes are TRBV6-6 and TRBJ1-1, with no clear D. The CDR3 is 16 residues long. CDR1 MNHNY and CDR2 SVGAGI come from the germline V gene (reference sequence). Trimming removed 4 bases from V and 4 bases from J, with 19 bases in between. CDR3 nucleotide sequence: TGTGCCAGCAGTTCCGGAACCCGGTCTCGGGGCACTGAAGCTTTCTTT. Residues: CASSSGTRSRGTEAFF.

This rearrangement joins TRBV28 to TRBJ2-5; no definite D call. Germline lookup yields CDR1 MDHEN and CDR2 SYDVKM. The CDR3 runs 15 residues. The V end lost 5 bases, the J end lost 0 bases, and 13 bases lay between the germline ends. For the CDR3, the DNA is TGTGCCAGCAGTCCCCGCAGTTGGTACCAAGAGACCCAGTACTTC. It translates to CASSPRSWYQETQYF.

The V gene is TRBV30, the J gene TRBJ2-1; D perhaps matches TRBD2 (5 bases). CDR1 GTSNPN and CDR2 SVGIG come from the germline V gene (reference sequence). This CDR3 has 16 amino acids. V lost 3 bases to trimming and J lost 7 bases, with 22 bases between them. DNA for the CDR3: TGTGCCTGGAGAGTTTGGGCGGGCCGAACAAGGAATGAGCAGTTCTTC. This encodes CAWRVWAGRTRNEQFF.

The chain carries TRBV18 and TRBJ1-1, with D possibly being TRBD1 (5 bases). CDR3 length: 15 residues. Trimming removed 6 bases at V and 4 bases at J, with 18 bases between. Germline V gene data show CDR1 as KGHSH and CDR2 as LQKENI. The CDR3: CASSPQTGRGTEAFF. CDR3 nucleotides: TGTGCCAGCTCTCCCCAAACCGGGAGGGGCACTGAAGCTTTCTTT.